Listed below are T cell receptor beta chains from one sample, sequenced in a study of blood T cell repertoires in COVID-19. Sequenced by immunoSEQ multiplex PCR; TCRdb stores in-frame clones only, minus some. The sample consists of about 350,000 clones, over 85% of them appearing once. The sequenced sample consisted of peripheral blood. Source of these receptors: a woman in her sixties with COVID-19, enrolled during active disease. CDR3s include the opening cysteine and the closing phenylalanine or tryptophan. The D gene is left open where the match is weak. Expanded clones get a size class; other rows say once, few or many, or leave the size out.

TRBV9	TRBD2	13	once	TRBJ2-7	TGTGCCAGCTCTCAAAGCGGGGGTTACGAGCAGTACTTC	CASSQSGGYEQYF
TRBV2	.	15	.	TRBJ2-1	TGTGCCAGCAGCCTTCAGGCTCTCTCCTACAATGAGCAGTTCTTC	CASSLQALSYNEQFF
TRBV4-1	.	16	.	TRBJ1-1	TGCGCCAGCAGCCAAGTGAGACCCCCAGGGCCCACTGAAGCTTTCTTT	CASSQVRPPGPTEAFF
TRBV7-2	TRBD1	14	.	TRBJ1-5	TGTGCCAGCAGCGGGGACAGGGGGAATCAGCCCCAGCATTTT	CASSGDRGNQPQHF
TRBV19	TRBD2	16	.	TRBJ2-2	TGTGCCAGTAGTTCACGGACTAGCGGTTACACCGGGGAGCTGTTTTTT	CASSSRTSGYTGELFF
TRBV7-6	.	14	.	TRBJ1-2	TGTGCCAGCAGCCCCCGTCGGGGGAGTGGTGGCTACACCTTC	CASSPRRGSGGYTF
TRBV6-5	TRBD1	15	once	TRBJ1-2	TGTGCCAGCAGGCGACAGGGGAAGTTTAACTATGGCTACACCTTC	CASRRQGKFNYGYTF
TRBV5-1	TRBD2	16	.	TRBJ2-3	TGCGCCAGCAGCCACCAGACTAGCGGGGGCACAGATACGCAGTATTTT	CASSHQTSGGTDTQYF
TRBV6-5	.	13	.	TRBJ1-2	TGTGCCAGCAGCTTTACAGGGAGCCATGGCTACACCTTC	CASSFTGSHGYTF
TRBV5-1	.	14	.	TRBJ1-2	TGCGCCAGCAGCCCCGGGACTCCGGGGTATGGCTACACCTTC	CASSPGTPGYGYTF
TRBV29-1	.	12	once	TRBJ1-5	TGCAGCGTTGAAAGTCCAGATCAGCCCCAGCATTTT	CSVESPDQPQHF
TRBV7-3	.	13	.	TRBJ1-1	TGTGCCAGCAGCACCAACAGGGAAACTGAAGCTTTCTTT	CASSTNRETEAFF
TRBV5-1	.	14	.	TRBJ2-6	TGCGCCAGCACCGGAGGGGTTGGGGCCAACGTCCTGACTTTC	CASTGGVGANVLTF
TRBV6-8	.	16	few	TRBJ1-2	TGTGCCAGCAGGCGACGCCCGGGGGGGGATGGCTATGGCTACACCTTC	CASRRRPGGDGYGYTF
TRBV19	.	14	.	TRBJ2-2	TGTGCCAGCACTAGCCAGATTTACACCGGGGAGCTGTTTTTT	CASTSQIYTGELFF
TRBV6-5	.	14	.	TRBJ1-2	TGTGCCAGCAGGGAGGGCAGAGATCCAGTGGGCTACACCTTC	CASREGRDPVGYTF
TRBV6-5	TRBD1	15	.	TRBJ2-7	TGTGCCAGTGAATGGTTGTTTGGACAGGGCTACGAGCAGTACTTC	CASEWLFGQGYEQYF
TRBV6-5	.	14	.	TRBJ1-2	TGTGCCAGCAGTTACAGGGGTTCCGACTATGGCTACACCTTC	CASSYRGSDYGYTF
TRBV9	TRBD2	15	.	TRBJ2-5	TGTGCCAGCAGCGGCGGAGGAGCGGGGGCGGAGACCCAGTACTTC	CASSGGGAGAETQYF
TRBV10-1	.	17	once	TRBJ2-7	TGCGCCAGCAGTGAGTCGGGCACGGGGGAGGCGGGCTACGAGCAGTACTTC	CASSESGTGEAGYEQYF
TRBV7-3	.	13	once	TRBJ2-1	TGTGCCAGCAGCCCCCGTCGGTACAATGAGCAGTTCTTC	CASSPRRYNEQFF
TRBV2	TRBD2	15	.	TRBJ2-3	TGTGCCAGCAGTGTTCTGGCGGGGGGCACAGATACGCAGTATTTT	CASSVLAGGTDTQYF
TRBV19	.	17	.	TRBJ1-5	TGTGCCAGTAGTATAGGAGGGAGAGCTTATAGCAATCAGCCCCAGCATTTT	CASSIGGRAYSNQPQHF
TRBV2	TRBD2	15	.	TRBJ2-3	TGTGCCACCCGCCCTAGCGGGGGGGCCACTGATACGCAGTATTTT	CATRPSGGATDTQYF
TRBV19	.	12	.	TRBJ1-2	TGTGCCAGTACCGGGGATTACTATGGCTACACCTTC	CASTGDYYGYTF
TRBV3-1/TRBV3-2	.	14	.	TRBJ1-1	TGTGCCAGCAGCCAAGACTCGGGGAACACTGAAGCTTTCTTT	CASSQDSGNTEAFF
TRBV11-3	TRBD2	19	.	TRBJ2-1	TGTGCCAGCAGCGGACCCGGGACTAGCGGGGGGGGTTCCTACAATGAGCAGTTCTTC	CASSGPGTSGGGSYNEQFF
TRBV11-2	.	14	.	TRBJ1-1	TGTGCCAGCAGCTTAGTCGGTCGGAACACTGAAGCTTTCTTT	CASSLVGRNTEAFF
TRBV18	.	14	.	TRBJ2-4	TGTGCCAGCTCACCGGGGCTAGCCAAAAACATTCAGTACTTC	CASSPGLAKNIQYF
TRBV6-5	TRBD2	15	.	TRBJ2-5	TGTGCCAGCAGACCAGCGGGGGGTCACCAAGAGACCCAGTACTTC	CASRPAGGHQETQYF
TRBV2	TRBD2	16	few	TRBJ2-5	TGTGCCAGCAGTGATTTGGTAGCGGGGAATCAAGAGACCCAGTACTTC	CASSDLVAGNQETQYF
TRBV7-2	.	11	.	TRBJ2-5	TGTGCCAGCAGCTTACTCAGTCGTTTGGACTTC	CASSLLSRLDF
TRBV3-1/TRBV3-2	.	14	.	TRBJ1-1	TGTGCCAGCAGCCAAATCCCTATGAACACTGAAGCTTTCTTT	CASSQIPMNTEAFF
TRBV24-1	TRBD1	15	.	TRBJ1-5	TGTGCCACCAGTGGGTACAGGGGGAACAATCAGCCCCAGCATTTT	CATSGYRGNNQPQHF
TRBV6-5	TRBD1	14	.	TRBJ1-3	TGTGCCAGCAGTCGACAGGGGAATGGAAACACCATATATTTT	CASSRQGNGNTIYF
TRBV28	TRBD1	15	.	TRBJ1-6	TGTGCCAGCAGTTTAGAGGGGGCTCAGGTGGGGACCCTCCACTTT	CASSLEGAQVGTLHF
TRBV19	.	17	.	TRBJ2-1	TGTGCCAGCTCCGCGGCCGGGACTCATAGCTCCTACAATGAGCAGTTCTTC	CASSAAGTHSSYNEQFF
TRBV28	TRBD1	15	.	TRBJ2-3	TGTGCCAGCACCCCAAACAGGGGGCCGGGAGATACGCAGTATTTT	CASTPNRGPGDTQYF
TRBV18	TRBD2	15	.	TRBJ2-1	TGTGCCAGCTCACCTCAGGGACTAGCGGGGTCTGAGCAGTTCTTC	CASSPQGLAGSEQFF
TRBV28	TRBD1	15	.	TRBJ1-1	TGTGCCAGCAGCCGTCTTGGACAGGGTGGCACTGAAGCTTTCTTT	CASSRLGQGGTEAFF
TRBV6-7	TRBD1	12	.	TRBJ1-2	TGTGCCAGCAGTCCGGACAGGTATGGCTACACCTTC	CASSPDRYGYTF
TRBV5-1	.	12	.	TRBJ2-5	TGCGCCAGCAGCTTTCCTCCCCAGACCCAGTACTTC	CASSFPPQTQYF
TRBV19	TRBD1	15	.	TRBJ1-1	TGTGCCAGTAGTGGGGACAGGGGGCAGGTTACTGAAGCTTTCTTT	CASSGDRGQVTEAFF
TRBV27	.	12	few	TRBJ1-1	TGTGCCAGCAGTTCCCCCAGACTCGAAGCTTTCTTT	CASSSPRLEAFF